One and the same sample provided the 9 T cell receptor beta chains below, sequenced in a study of T cell responses to AZD1222 COVID-19 vaccine. Generated by immunoSEQ multiplex PCR, the TCRdb table keeps only in-frame clones and is missing some. The sample has roughly 97,000 clones, nearly 95% seen once; the top ten hold less than 6.5%. The sequenced sample was peripheral blood, obtained on day 0 of AZD1222 vaccination. These receptors were obtained from an adult in good health.

The chain couples TRBV6-6 to TRBJ2-5; unclear D gene. The germline CDR1 and CDR2 sequences are MNHNY and SVGAGI (reference sequence). The CDR3 covers 13 residues. V lost 7 bases and J lost 5, with 14 bases in between. The CDR3 region has the DNA TGTGCCAGCACCGTCGTCTCGTGGGAGACCCAGTACTTC. As protein: CASTVVSWETQYF.

The V call is TRBV15, the J call TRBJ1-2; D remains unclear. Germline V gene data show CDR1 as LNHNV and CDR2 as YYDKDF (reference sequence). Trimming took off 4 bases at V and 2 bases at J, with 14 bases between the two ends. The CDR3 length is 15 residues. The CDR3 bases are TGTGCCACCAGCATAAGTTGGGGAGAGAACTATGGCTACACCTTC. Its translation is CATSISWGENYGYTF.

CDR3 DNA: TGTGCCAGCAGTCGGGCGGGGGCAGGGGGTTCCTATGGCTACACCTTC. Its translation: CASSRAGAGGSYGYTF. The rearrangement links TRBV5-4 to TRBJ1-2; TRBD1 aligns across 7 bases. The germline V gene has CDR1 SGHNT and CDR2 YYREEE (reference sequence). The CDR3 loop spans 16 amino acids. Losses at the gene ends were 5 bases for V and 4 bases for J; bases not matched to a gene: 14.

Here the CDR3 reads CASSSGGMTGPIRYGYTF. In nucleotides, the CDR3 is TGTGCCAGCAGCTCAGGGGGTATGACAGGTCCCATCCGCTATGGCTACACCTTC. J is TRBJ1-2 and V is TRBV11-2, with 7 bases that match TRBD1. CDR3 length: 18 residues. V shed 4 bases, J shed 4 bases, and the junction held 18 bases outside the gene matches. CDR1 and CDR2 from the germline V gene are SGHAT and FQNNGV.

The chain is built from TRBV2 and TRBJ2-1; 15 bases are a match to TRBD2. Trimming removed 10 bases from V and 10 bases from J; junction bases left unmatched: 8. Germline assignment: CDR1 SNHLY and CDR2 FYNNEI. The CDR3 extends over 14 amino acids. The CDR3 coding sequence is TGTGCCACTTCACCGGGACTAGCGGGAGGCGAGCAGTTCTTC. Its protein product is CATSPGLAGGEQFF.

V is TRBV10-3 and J is TRBJ2-7; 11 nucleotides line up with TRBD2. With 5 bases clipped from V and 0 bases from J, the junction kept 6 bases outside the gene matches. The CDR3 extends over 16 amino acids. Germline lookup yields CDR1 ENHRY and CDR2 SYGVKD. The CDR3 sequence: CAISSGTSGSSYEQYF. The CDR3 DNA follows: TGTGCCATCAGTTCCGGGACTAGCGGAAGCTCCTACGAGCAGTACTTC.

This clone appeared a single time. The chain is built from TRBV6-6 and TRBJ1-6; no reliable D call. There are 16 residues in the CDR3. V was cut by 5 bases and J by 4 bases, with 15 bases left in between. The germline V gene encodes CDR1 MNHNY and CDR2 SVGAGI (reference sequence). The CDR3 DNA reads TGTGCCAGCAGTCGATCTCGTACAACTTATAATTCACCCCTCCACTTT. As protein: CASSRSRTTYNSPLHF.

The J gene is TRBJ2-3, the V gene TRBV6-4; D unresolved. The CDR3 contains 12 residues. Germline CDR1 reads MRHNA; CDR2 reads SNTAGT. Trimming left V 7 bases short and J 0 bases short, with 5 bases between. This CDR3 is CASIISTDTQYF. The CDR3 DNA reads as TGTGCCAGCATTATTAGCACAGATACGCAGTATTTT.

The chain joins TRBV21-1 to TRBJ1-2; the table gives TRBD1 as D, unverified against the DNA. TRBV21-1 is flagged as a pseudogene. The CDR3 has 16 amino acids. The CDR3 loop is CASSKNNWTVYYGYTF. As DNA, the CDR3 is TGTGCCAGCAGCAAAAACAATTGGACAGTCTACTATGGCTACACCTTC.